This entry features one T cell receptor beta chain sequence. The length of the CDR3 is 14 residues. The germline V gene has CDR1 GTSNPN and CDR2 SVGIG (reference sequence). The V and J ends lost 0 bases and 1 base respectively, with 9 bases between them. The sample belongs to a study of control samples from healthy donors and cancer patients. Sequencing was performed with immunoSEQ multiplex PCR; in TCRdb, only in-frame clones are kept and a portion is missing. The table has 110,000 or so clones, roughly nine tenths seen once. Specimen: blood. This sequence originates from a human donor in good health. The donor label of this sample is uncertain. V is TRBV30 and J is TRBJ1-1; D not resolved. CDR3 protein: CAWSVGTANTEAFF. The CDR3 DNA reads TGTGCCTGGAGTGTAGGTACAGCGAACACTGAAGCTTTCTTT. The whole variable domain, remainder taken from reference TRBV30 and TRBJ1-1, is SQTIHQWPATLVQPVGSPLSLECTVEGTSNPNLYWYRQAAGRGLQLLFYSVGIGQISSEVPQNLSASRPQDRQFILSSKKLLLSDSGFYLCAWSVGTANTEAFFGQGTRLTVV.